This is a list of T cell receptor beta chains from one sample in a study of blood T cell repertoires in COVID-19. Libraries were prepared by immunoSEQ multiplex PCR; TCRdb keeps only in-frame clonotypes and omits some of them. The table has about 170,000 clones, more than 65% seen once. The sequencing sample was made of PBMCs or T cells enriched from blood (not recorded which). These TCRs come from a man aged 45-60 years who had recovered from COVID-19. Each CDR3 is given with its conserved first and last residue. D genes are given only for firm matches. Clone size, where shown, is once, few, many, or a class for clones that have expanded.

TGTGCCAGCAGCCAAGATTTCCCTCCGAACACCGGGGAGCTGTTTTTT | CASSQDFPPNTGELFF | - | TRBJ2-2 | TRBV3-1/TRBV3-2 | -
TGTGCCAGCAGCACACTCATCGGAGATTCTAACTATGGCTACACCTTC | CASSTLIGDSNYGYTF | - | TRBJ1-2 | TRBV28 | -
TGCGCCAGCAGCTTGGGACAGGGGGTCTACGAGCAGTACTTC | CASSLGQGVYEQYF | - | TRBJ2-7 | TRBV5-1 | TRBD1
TGTGCCAGTAGTTACGGACAGGCTGGGGCTTTCTTT | CASSYGQAGAFF | - | TRBJ1-1 | TRBV19 | TRBD1
TGTGCCAGCAGCTCGCACGGGAACTATGGCTACACCTTC | CASSSHGNYGYTF | - | TRBJ1-2 | TRBV7-3 | -
TGTGCCAGCAGCTTAACAGGGGCCCTACAAGAGACCCAGTACTTC | CASSLTGALQETQYF | - | TRBJ2-5 | TRBV7-3 | -
TGTGCCAGCAGACGGGACAGGGGGCACGACACTGAAGCTTTCTTT | CASRRDRGHDTEAFF | - | TRBJ1-1 | TRBV6-5 | TRBD1
TGTGCCAGCAGTTTCCTAACCGGGGAGCTGTTTTTT | CASSFLTGELFF | - | TRBJ2-2 | TRBV6-2/TRBV6-3 | -
TGTGCCAGCTCACCTGTAACCTGGGGAGGAGAAAATGAAAAACTGTTTTTT | CASSPVTWGGENEKLFF | - | TRBJ1-4 | TRBV18 | -
TGTGCCAGCGGGACAGGGAGAGAGTATAGCAATCAGCCCCAGCATTTT | CASGTGREYSNQPQHF | - | TRBJ1-5 | TRBV7-2 | TRBD1
TGTGCCAGCAGTTTATCTGGGGGCAACGAAGCTTTCTTT | CASSLSGGNEAFF | - | TRBJ1-1 | TRBV12-3/TRBV12-4 | -
TGTGCCAGCAGCTTACCGGGACTAGCGGGGTTAGTGGCCGGGGAGCTGTTTTTT | CASSLPGLAGLVAGELFF | once | TRBJ2-2 | TRBV5-8 | TRBD2
TGCGCCAGCAGCCAACCCTTTCCGGGACTAGCGGGGGGATCAATGGGGGAGCAGTTCTTC | CASSQPFPGLAGGSMGEQFF | few | TRBJ2-1 | TRBV4-1 | TRBD2
TGTGCCAGCAGCTGGGGACAGATGCAAGCTTTCTTT | CASSWGQMQAFF | few | TRBJ1-1 | TRBV5-6 | TRBD1
TGTGCCAGCAGCCCTGACAGCCTCTATGGCTACACCTTC | CASSPDSLYGYTF | few | TRBJ1-2 | TRBV7-9 | -
TGTGCCAGCAGCCCCCTTCCATACAGGGGTGAAGCTTTCTTT | CASSPLPYRGEAFF | few | TRBJ1-1 | TRBV3-1/TRBV3-2 | TRBD1
TGTGCCAGCAGCCAAGGGCCCCGAGGGACAGATACGCAGTATTTT | CASSQGPRGTDTQYF | - | TRBJ2-3 | TRBV3-1/TRBV3-2 | -
TGCGCCAGCAGCTTGTGGCCGACGGGGGACACTGAAGCTTTCTTT | CASSLWPTGDTEAFF | - | TRBJ1-1 | TRBV5-1 | -